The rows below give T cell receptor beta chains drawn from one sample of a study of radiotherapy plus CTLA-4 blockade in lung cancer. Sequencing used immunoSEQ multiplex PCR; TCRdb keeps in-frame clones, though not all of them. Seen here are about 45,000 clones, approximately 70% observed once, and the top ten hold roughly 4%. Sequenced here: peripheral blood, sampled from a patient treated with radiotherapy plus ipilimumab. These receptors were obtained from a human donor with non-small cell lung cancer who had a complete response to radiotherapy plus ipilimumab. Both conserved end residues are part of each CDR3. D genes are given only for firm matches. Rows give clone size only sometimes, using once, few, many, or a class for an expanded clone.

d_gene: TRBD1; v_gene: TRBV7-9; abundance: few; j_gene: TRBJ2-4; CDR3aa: CASSERLGTGANIQYF; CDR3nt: TGTGCCAGCAGCGAGCGGCTAGGGACAGGGGCAAACATTCAGTACTTC
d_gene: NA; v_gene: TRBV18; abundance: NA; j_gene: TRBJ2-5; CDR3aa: CASSQGRGSAREETQYF; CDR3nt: TGTGCCAGCTCCCAAGGGAGGGGGAGTGCACGCGAAGAGACCCAGTACTTC
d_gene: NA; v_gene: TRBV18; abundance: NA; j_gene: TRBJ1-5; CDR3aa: CASSPGGRSNQPQHF; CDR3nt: TGTGCCAGCTCACCGGGGGGTAGGAGCAATCAGCCCCAGCATTTT
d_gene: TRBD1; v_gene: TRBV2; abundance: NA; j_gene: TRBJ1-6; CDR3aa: CASRGQGSKFPLRSPLHF; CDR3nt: TGTGCCAGCAGAGGACAGGGCTCAAAGTTCCCCCTACGATCACCCCTCCACTTT
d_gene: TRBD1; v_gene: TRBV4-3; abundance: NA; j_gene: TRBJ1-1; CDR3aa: CASSRMQGQGANTEAFF; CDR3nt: TGCGCCAGCAGCCGTATGCAGGGACAGGGCGCGAACACTGAAGCTTTCTTT
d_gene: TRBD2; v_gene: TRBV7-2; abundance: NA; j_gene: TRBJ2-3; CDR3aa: CASSPRTSGGTDTQYF; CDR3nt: TGTGCCAGCAGCCCACGGACTAGCGGGGGCACAGATACGCAGTATTTT
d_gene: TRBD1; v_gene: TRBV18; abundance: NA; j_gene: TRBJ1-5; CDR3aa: CASSPKSTGLRNQPQHF; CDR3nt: TGTGCCAGCTCCCCAAAGTCGACAGGGTTAAGAAATCAGCCCCAGCATTTT
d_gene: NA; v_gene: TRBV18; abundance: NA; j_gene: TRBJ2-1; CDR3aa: CASSPGGTPRNEQFF; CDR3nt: TGTGCCAGCTCACCCGGCGGGACGCCAAGGAATGAGCAGTTCTTC
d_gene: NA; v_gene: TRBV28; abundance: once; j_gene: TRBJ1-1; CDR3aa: CASSSTSLGENTEAFF; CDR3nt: TGTGCCAGCAGTTCAACCTCTCTAGGGGAGAACACTGAAGCTTTCTTT
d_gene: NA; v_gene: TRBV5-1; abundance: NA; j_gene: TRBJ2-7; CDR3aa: CASSQDSPGEQYF; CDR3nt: TGCGCCAGCAGCCAGGACAGCCCGGGGGAGCAGTACTTC
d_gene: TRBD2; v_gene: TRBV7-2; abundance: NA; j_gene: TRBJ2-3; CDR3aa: CASSPGLAGQYF; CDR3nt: TGTGCCAGCAGCCCGGGACTAGCGGGGCAGTATTTT
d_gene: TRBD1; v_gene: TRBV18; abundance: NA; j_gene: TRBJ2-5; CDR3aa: CASSRGTEQETQYF; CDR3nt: TGTGCCAGCTCACGGGGGACAGAACAAGAGACCCAGTACTTC
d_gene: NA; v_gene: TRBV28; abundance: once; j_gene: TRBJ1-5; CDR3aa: CASSLGGVSNQPQHF; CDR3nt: TGTGCCAGCAGTTTAGGAGGGGTTAGCAATCAGCCCCAGCATTTT
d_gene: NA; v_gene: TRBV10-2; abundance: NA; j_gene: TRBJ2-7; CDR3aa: CASRSTQGRVYEQYF; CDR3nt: TGCGCCAGCAGGTCGACCCAGGGGAGGGTCTACGAGCAGTACTTC
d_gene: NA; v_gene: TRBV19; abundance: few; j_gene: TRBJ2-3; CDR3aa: CASSEQGMGSDTQYF; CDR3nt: TGTGCCAGTAGTGAACAGGGCATGGGTTCGGATACGCAGTATTTT
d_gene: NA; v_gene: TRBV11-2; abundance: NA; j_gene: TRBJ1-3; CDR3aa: CASSFTSSGNTIYF; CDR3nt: TGTGCCAGCAGCTTTACAAGCTCTGGAAACACCATATATTTT
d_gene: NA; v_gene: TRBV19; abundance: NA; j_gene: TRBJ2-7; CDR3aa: CASSKWGGARSYEQYF; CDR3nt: TGTGCCAGTAGTAAATGGGGAGGAGCAAGGTCCTACGAGCAGTACTTC
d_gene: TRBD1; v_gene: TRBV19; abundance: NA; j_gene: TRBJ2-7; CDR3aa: CASSLVGDRRSYEQYF; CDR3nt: TGTGCCAGTAGTTTGGTAGGGGACAGGCGATCGTACGAGCAGTACTTC
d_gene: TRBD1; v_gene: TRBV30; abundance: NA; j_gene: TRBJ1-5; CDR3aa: CAWSVQGQGYGQPQHF; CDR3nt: TGTGCCTGGAGTGTACAGGGACAGGGGTACGGGCAGCCCCAGCATTTT
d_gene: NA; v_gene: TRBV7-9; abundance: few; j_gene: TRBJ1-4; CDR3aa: CASSPRTLVNEKLFF; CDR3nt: TGTGCCAGCAGCCCCAGGACACTTGTTAATGAAAAACTGTTTTTT
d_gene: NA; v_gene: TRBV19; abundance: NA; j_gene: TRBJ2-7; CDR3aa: CASSIGSRAGLEQYF; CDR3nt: TGTGCCAGTAGTATCGGATCACGTGCGGGACTCGAGCAGTACTTC
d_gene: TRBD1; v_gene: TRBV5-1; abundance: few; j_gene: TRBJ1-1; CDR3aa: CASTTDRAEGYLNTEAFF; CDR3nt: TGCGCCAGCACCACGGACAGGGCCGAAGGTTATCTGAACACTGAAGCTTTCTTT
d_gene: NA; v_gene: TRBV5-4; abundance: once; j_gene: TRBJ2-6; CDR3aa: CASSLDSTGANVLTF; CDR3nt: TGTGCCAGCAGTTTAGACAGTACTGGGGCCAACGTCCTGACTTTC
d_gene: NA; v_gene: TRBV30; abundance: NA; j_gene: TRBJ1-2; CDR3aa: CAWSKARVRRGYTF; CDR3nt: TGTGCCTGGAGTAAGGCACGGGTGAGGCGTGGCTACACCTTC
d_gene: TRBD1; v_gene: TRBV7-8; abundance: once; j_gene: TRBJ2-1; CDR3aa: CASSYQRRDSNEQFF; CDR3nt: TGTGCCAGCAGCTACCAACGCCGGGACAGCAATGAGCAGTTCTTC
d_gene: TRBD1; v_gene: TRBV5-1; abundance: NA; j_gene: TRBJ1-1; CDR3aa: CASSLAGGGTEAFF; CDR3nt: TGCGCCAGCAGCTTGGCAGGGGGAGGCACTGAAGCTTTCTTT
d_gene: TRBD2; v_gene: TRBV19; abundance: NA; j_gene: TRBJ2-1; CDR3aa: CASSTRLAGGPGEQFF; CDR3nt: TGTGCCAGTAGTACCCGTCTAGCGGGGGGGCCGGGTGAGCAGTTCTTC
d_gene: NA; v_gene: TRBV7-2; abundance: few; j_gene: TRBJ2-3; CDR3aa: CASSFRGIDTQYF; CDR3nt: TGTGCCAGCAGCTTCCGGGGAATAGATACGCAGTATTTT
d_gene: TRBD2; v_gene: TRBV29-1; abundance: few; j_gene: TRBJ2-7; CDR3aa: CSVAIAGGPSKQYF; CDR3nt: TGCAGCGTTGCAATAGCGGGAGGGCCCAGTAAGCAGTACTTC
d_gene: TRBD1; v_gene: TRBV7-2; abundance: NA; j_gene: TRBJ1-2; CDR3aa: CASSLVGQGGYGYTF; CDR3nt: TGTGCCAGCAGCTTAGTGGGACAGGGGGGCTATGGCTACACCTTC
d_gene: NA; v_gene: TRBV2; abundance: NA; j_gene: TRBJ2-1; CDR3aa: CASSVAGEQFF; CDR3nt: TGTGCCAGCAGTGTGGCGGGTGAGCAGTTCTTC
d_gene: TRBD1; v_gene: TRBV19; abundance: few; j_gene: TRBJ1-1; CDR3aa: CASSASDRRTEAFF; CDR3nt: TGTGCCAGTAGTGCTTCGGACAGGAGAACTGAAGCTTTCTTT
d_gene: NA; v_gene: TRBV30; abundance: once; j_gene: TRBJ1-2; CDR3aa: CAWSRIRNYGYTF; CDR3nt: TGTGCCTGGAGCAGGATTAGGAACTATGGCTACACCTTC
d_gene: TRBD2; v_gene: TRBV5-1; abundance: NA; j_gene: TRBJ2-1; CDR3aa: CASSMTSGTYNEQFF; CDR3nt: TGCGCCAGCAGCATGACTAGCGGGACCTACAATGAGCAGTTCTTC
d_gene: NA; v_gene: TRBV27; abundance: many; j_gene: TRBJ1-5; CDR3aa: CASSFGVPGQPQHF; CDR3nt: TGTGCCAGCAGTTTTGGAGTTCCTGGTCAGCCCCAGCATTTT
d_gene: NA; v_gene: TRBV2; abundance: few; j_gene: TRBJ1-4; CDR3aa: CASTNLARGTQKLFF; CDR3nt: TGTGCCAGCACCAATTTAGCTAGGGGAACGCAAAAACTGTTTTTT
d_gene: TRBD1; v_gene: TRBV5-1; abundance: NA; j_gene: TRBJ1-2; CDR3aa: CASSLTGENYGYTF; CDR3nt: TGCGCCAGCAGCCTGACAGGGGAAAACTATGGCTACACCTTC
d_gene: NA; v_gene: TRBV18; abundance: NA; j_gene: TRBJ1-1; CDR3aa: CASSQQGTEAFF; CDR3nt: TGTGCCAGCTCACAACAGGGCACTGAAGCTTTCTTT
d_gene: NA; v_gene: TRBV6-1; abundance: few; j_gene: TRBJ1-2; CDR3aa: CASSPGSNYGYTF; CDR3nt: TGTGCCAGCAGCCCGGGATCTAACTATGGCTACACCTTC
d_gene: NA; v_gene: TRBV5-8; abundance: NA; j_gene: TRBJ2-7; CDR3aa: CASRTRLGAYEQYF; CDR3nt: TGTGCCAGTCGGACTCGGCTCGGGGCCTACGAGCAGTACTTC
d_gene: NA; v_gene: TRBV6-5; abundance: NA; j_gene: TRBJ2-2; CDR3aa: CASSSASLQGHGELFF; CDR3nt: TGTGCCAGCAGTTCAGCTTCTCTTCAGGGGCACGGGGAGCTGTTTTTT
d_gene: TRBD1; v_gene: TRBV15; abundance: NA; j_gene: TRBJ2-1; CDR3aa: CATSRGQGANEQFF; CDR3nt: TGTGCCACCAGCAGAGGGCAGGGGGCAAATGAGCAGTTCTTC
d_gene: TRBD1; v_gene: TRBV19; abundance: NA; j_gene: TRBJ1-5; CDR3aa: CASSPRQGMGQPQHF; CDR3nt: TGTGCCAGTAGTCCTAGACAGGGTATGGGGCAGCCCCAGCATTTT
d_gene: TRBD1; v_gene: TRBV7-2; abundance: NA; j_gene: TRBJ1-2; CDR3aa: CASSLSGQGGYTF; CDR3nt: TGTGCCAGCAGCTTATCGGGACAGGGGGGTTACACCTTC
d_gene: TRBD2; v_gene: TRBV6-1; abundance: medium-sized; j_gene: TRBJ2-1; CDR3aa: CASSGTSGGFNEQFF; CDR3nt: TGTGCCAGCAGTGGGACTAGCGGGGGGTTCAATGAGCAGTTCTTC
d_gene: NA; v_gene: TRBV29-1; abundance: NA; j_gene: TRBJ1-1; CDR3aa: CSADPRGTEAFF; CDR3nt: TGCAGCGCAGACCCACGGGGCACTGAAGCTTTCTTT
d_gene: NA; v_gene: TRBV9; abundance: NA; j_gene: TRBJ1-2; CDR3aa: CASSVAGNYGYTF; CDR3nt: TGTGCCAGCAGCGTAGCAGGGAACTATGGCTACACCTTC
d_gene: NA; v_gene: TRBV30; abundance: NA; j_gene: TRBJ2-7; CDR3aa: CAWSVPVVVFKSEQYF; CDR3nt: TGTGCCTGGAGTGTCCCAGTCGTCGTCTTCAAATCCGAGCAGTACTTC
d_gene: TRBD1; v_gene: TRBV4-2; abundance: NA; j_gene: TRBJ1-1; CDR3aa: CASSQDRGRMSTEAFF; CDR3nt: TGTGCCAGCAGCCAGGACAGGGGGCGAATGAGTACTGAAGCTTTCTTT
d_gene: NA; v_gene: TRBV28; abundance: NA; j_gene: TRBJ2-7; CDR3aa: CASRKTSSYEQYF; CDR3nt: TGTGCCAGCAGGAAAACTAGCTCCTACGAGCAGTACTTC
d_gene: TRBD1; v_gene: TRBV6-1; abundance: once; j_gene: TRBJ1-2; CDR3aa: CASRQGDRLYGYTF; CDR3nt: TGTGCCAGCAGGCAAGGGGACAGGCTCTATGGCTACACCTTC
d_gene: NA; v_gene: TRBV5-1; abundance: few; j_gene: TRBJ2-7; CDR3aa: CASSLNIQGRLDYEQYF; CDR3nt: TGCGCCAGCAGCTTGAACATCCAAGGGAGGCTTGACTACGAGCAGTACTTC
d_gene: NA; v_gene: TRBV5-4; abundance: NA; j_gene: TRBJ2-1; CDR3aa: CASSLDSNNEQFF; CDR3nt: TGTGCCAGCAGCTTAGACTCAAACAATGAGCAGTTCTTC
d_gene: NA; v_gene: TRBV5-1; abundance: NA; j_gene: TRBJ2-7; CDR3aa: CASSFRGDRTYEQYF; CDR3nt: TGCGCCAGCAGCTTTCGCGGGGACCGCACCTACGAGCAGTACTTC
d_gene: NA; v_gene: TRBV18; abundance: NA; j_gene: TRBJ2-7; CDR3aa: CASSPVGRNEQYF; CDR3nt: TGTGCCAGCTCACCGGTGGGGAGAAACGAGCAGTACTTC